A selection of T cell receptor beta chains follows, all from one sample in a study of beta chain features in type 1 diabetes. TCRdb's copy holds only in-frame clones and misses some; the assay was immunoSEQ multiplex PCR. The profile shows 350,000 to 400,000 clones, more than 12% of them singletons. Material for sequencing was naive CD4+ T cells from blood. Receptors originate from a woman aged 18-29 years in good health. Both conserved end residues are part of each CDR3. Not every row has a clone size; where given, it reads once, few, many or a size class.

CDR3: CAWTLQVAKNIQYF
J: TRBJ2-4
V: TRBV30
size: -

CDR3: CASTPREGANVLTF
J: TRBJ2-6
V: TRBV2
size: few

CDR3: CASGLTGGGDEQFF
J: TRBJ2-1
V: TRBV28
size: -

CDR3: CAIRGSETSGSRNEQYF
J: TRBJ2-7
V: TRBV10-3
size: -

CDR3: CASSLVSGQETQYF
J: TRBJ2-5
V: TRBV5-4
size: -

CDR3: CASSRLRTATYEQYF
J: TRBJ2-7
V: TRBV28
size: few

CDR3: CASSPRRNTEAFF
J: TRBJ1-1
V: TRBV7-2
size: -

CDR3: CASSQDRGMNTEAFF
J: TRBJ1-1
V: TRBV14
size: few

CDR3: CAISPPSYEQYF
J: TRBJ2-7
V: TRBV10-3
size: -

CDR3: CASSSITSGGTYEQYF
J: TRBJ2-7
V: TRBV7-2
size: few

CDR3: CASSFSGRDPYEQYF
J: TRBJ2-7
V: TRBV7-3
size: -

CDR3: CASSPGTRRYNEQFF
J: TRBJ2-1
V: TRBV28
size: -

CDR3: CASSLWSEKLFF
J: TRBJ1-4
V: TRBV28
size: few

CDR3: CAITKSGTSGYNEQFF
J: TRBJ2-1
V: TRBV10-3
size: few

CDR3: CASSTGRGAQETQYF
J: TRBJ2-5
V: TRBV7-9
size: -

CDR3: CASSLEVGGAEAFF
J: TRBJ1-1
V: TRBV7-9
size: -

CDR3: CASSSTLGGNNEQFF
J: TRBJ2-1
V: TRBV27
size: -

CDR3: CSVDLGQGPDTQYF
J: TRBJ2-3
V: TRBV29-1
size: -

CDR3: CASSPEGAPSGPLQHF
J: TRBJ1-5
V: TRBV18
size: -

CDR3: CASSTRGGGETQYF
J: TRBJ2-5
V: TRBV7-7
size: -

CDR3: CASTTRQGLKLFF
J: TRBJ1-4
V: TRBV25-1
size: -

CDR3: CASSSPGLGEHNEQFF
J: TRBJ2-1
V: TRBV28
size: few

CDR3: CASSFSRVQETQYF
J: TRBJ2-5
V: TRBV28
size: -

CDR3: CASKSASANYGYTF
J: TRBJ1-2
V: TRBV5-1
size: -

CDR3: CAWSEKTLPDTQYF
J: TRBJ2-3
V: TRBV30
size: few

CDR3: CAISLRQGKHEQFF
J: TRBJ2-1
V: TRBV10-3
size: few

CDR3: CASSLEAQGQETQYF
J: TRBJ2-5
V: TRBV7-9
size: few